The clone carrying this T cell receptor (beta chain) was recorded at least ten times. The antigen is undetermined. The data originate from a study of beta chain features in type 1 diabetes. Study-wide context: Patient and healthy donor groups were alike in age, gender and cell yields. Across all samples, about 100,000,000 sorted cells were examined. Study-wide results and caveats: Moderate yet significant TCRB CDR3 shortening was seen in Type 1 diabetes patients in all four CD4+ subsets.

The isolated RNA, all of it, was reverse transcribed, so expressed TCRB transcripts were what got sequenced. TCRdb's table, derived via immunoSEQ multiplex PCR, lists solely in-frame clones and lacks some. The repertoire holds about 650,000 clones, roughly 12% seen once, with roughly 0.11% in the top ten. The authors sorted CD4+ naive, central memory, regulatory and stem cell-like memory cells via CD45RO/CCR7/CD25/CD127/CD95/CD27. The CDR3 has 15 amino acids. Trimming shortened V by 4 bases and J by 0 bases, and 10 bases separated the two germline ends. The chain employs TRBV23-1 and TRBJ1-3; the D is unclear. TRBV23-1 is an ORF for which the function is uncertain. Material: naive CD4+ T cells from blood. The sequence was collected from a man aged 25 to 40 with type 1 diabetes. CDR3 in DNA: TGCGCCAGCAGTCTCCTGACAAGCTCTGGAAACACCATATATTTT. It yields the protein CASSLLTSSGNTIYF.